This T cell receptor (beta chain) comes out of a study of cytomegalovirus exposure and HLA in healthy donors. This clone appeared a few times. Its antigen is currently unknown. The study's findings and limits: Subsequent analysis revealed that first-cohort TCR clusters tended to co-occur in the roughly 120 validation repertoires.

Profiling relied on immunoSEQ multiplex PCR, and the TCRdb table lists in-frame clones only, not all of them. The profile covers roughly 300,000 clones, with roughly 87% appearing a single time and over 1% taken by the ten largest. The length of the CDR3 is 14 residues. V lost 0 bases and J 2 bases, leaving 7 bases between the germline ends. The germline V gene encodes CDR1 LGHNA and CDR2 YNFKEQ. This sequence joins TRBV4-2 and TRBJ2-5; D not certain. Material: PBMCs. The TCR was taken from a woman in her twenties or thirties in good health and CMV-seropositive. CDR3 nucleotide sequence: TGTGCCAGCAGCCAAGACAGTCTACAAGAGACCCAGTACTTC. Translated, it gives CASSQDSLQETQYF.